The source of this TCR beta chain is a study of identical twins. CDR3 length: 21 residues. V was pared by 3 bases and J by 4 bases, with 24 bases of the junction left unmatched. Germline V lookup: CDR1 SGHRS, CDR2 YFSETQ. TCRdb itself ran the 5' RACE reads through MiXCR, one entry per CDR3 protein. The sample consists of 450,000 to 650,000 distinct CDR3 sequences, just under 10% of them appearing once. This clonotype was recorded at least ten times. What it recognizes is unknown. Study results and limitations: Abundant beta clonotypes from cord blood bore fewer insertions; memory repertoires lacked this pattern. Conclusions were drawn cross-sectionally by statistical analysis, without following the same donors. Invariant MAIT and iNKT cells are populations that could partly confound zero-insertion analyses.

This same sample was also taken into another study, of yellow fever vaccine responses in identical twins. From that second work: Twins' vaccine T cell responses were reported to seem partly convergent and partly personalized.

The chain carries TRBV5-1 and TRBJ2-1; 8 positions match TRBD1. Sequencing was carried out using PBMCs. This receptor was obtained from a woman between 18 and 29 years old in good health. CDR3 coding DNA: TGCGCCAGCAGCTACTCTTCCTTCGGGACAGGCCTAGTGAGGGGGTACAATGAGCAGTTCTTC. Amino acids: CASSYSSFGTGLVRGYNEQFF.